The clone carrying this T cell receptor beta chain was seen repeatedly, ten times or more. Its matching antigen is unknown. This entry belongs to a study of T cell repertoires in cytomegalovirus infection. Study summary: Public TCR beta signatures indicated both CMV infection and matching HLA type.

TCRdb reprocessed the reads with MiXCR, giving one entry per CDR3 protein. The table shows under 300,000 distinct CDR3 sequences, with 15% to 20% occurring only once. This CDR3 is 14 amino acids long. CDR1 is MNHNS, CDR2 SASEGT, per germline. J lost 1 base, V lost 8 bases, and 3 bases had no gene match. Findings and caveats of the study: The response measured ex vivo was dominated by TCR beta clonotypes (HLA-C-restricted and CMV-specific).

This sequence originates from a human donor in good health (CMV status not recorded). Some clones in this sample may be carry-over from other donors' samples. The gene calls are TRBV6-1 and TRBJ2-2; TRBD1 matches 8 bases. Material for sequencing was CD8+ T cells from PBMCs. DNA of the CDR3: TGTGCCAGCTTAGACAGGGGGAACACCGGGGAGCTGTTTTTT. It specifies CASLDRGNTGELFF.